This TCR beta chain originates from a study of early T cells in non-severe SARS-CoV-2 infection. On the study more broadly: Unpaired chains resulted from sequencing bulk RNA of unsorted whole blood.

This clonotype was seen at least ten times. The antigen remains undetermined. Germline V lookup: CDR1 MGHRA, CDR2 YSYEKL. CDR3 length: 17 residues. Trimming stripped 1 base from V and 4 bases from J, with 20 bases between. Attachment of unique molecular identifiers to individual cDNA molecules was performed. MiXCR was run by TCRdb on the 5' RACE reads, yielding one entry per CDR3 protein. Of roughly 53,000 distinct CDR3 sequences listed, about 10% were seen once; the top ten hold about 5%. Study-wide findings and caveats: Using VDJdb, the matching emphasized anti-spike CD8 responses while missing private and CD4 specificities.

The clonotype comes from an adult who was a healthcare worker with PCR-confirmed SARS-CoV-2 infection or an uninfected control (not recorded which). The specimen sequenced was whole blood. V and J are TRBV4-1 and TRBJ2-7, with D uncertain. CDR3 sequence (DNA): TGCGCCAGCAGCCAAGTTTCTTTCTCGGGTCTAGAATACGAGCAGTACTTC. Translation gives CASSQVSFSGLEYEQYF.